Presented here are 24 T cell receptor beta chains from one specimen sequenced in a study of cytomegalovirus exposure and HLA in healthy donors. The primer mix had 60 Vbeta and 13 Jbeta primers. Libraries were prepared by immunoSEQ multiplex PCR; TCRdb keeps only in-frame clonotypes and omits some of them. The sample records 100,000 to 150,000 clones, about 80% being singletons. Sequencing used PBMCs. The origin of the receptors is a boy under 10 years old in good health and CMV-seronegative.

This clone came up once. This CDR3 is CASSFGGWSGTRRYNEQFF. DNA for the CDR3: TGTGCCAGCAGCTTTGGGGGGTGGAGCGGGACGAGAAGATACAATGAGCAGTTCTTC. This chain connects TRBV7-2 to TRBJ2-1; 7 nucleotides line up with TRBD2. After removal of 3 bases from V and 4 bases from J, the junction contained 18 bases not matched to a gene. CDR1 SGHTA and CDR2 FQGNSA come from the germline V gene. The CDR3 runs to 19 residues.

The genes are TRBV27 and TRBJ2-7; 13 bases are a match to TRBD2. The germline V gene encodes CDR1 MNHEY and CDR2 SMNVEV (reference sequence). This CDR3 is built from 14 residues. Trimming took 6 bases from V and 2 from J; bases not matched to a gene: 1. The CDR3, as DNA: TGTGCCAGCAGACTAGCGGGGGGGCCCTACGAGCAGTACTTC. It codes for CASRLAGGPYEQYF.

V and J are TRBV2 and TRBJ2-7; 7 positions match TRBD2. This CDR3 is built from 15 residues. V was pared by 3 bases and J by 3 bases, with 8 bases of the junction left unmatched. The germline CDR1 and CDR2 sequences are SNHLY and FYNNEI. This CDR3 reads CASSEGGARGYEQYF. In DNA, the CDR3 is TGTGCCAGCAGTGAGGGAGGGGCAAGGGGCTACGAGCAGTACTTC.

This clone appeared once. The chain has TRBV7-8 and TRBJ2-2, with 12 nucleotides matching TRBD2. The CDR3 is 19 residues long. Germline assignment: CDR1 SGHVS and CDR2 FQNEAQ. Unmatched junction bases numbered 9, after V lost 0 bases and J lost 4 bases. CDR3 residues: CASSLALLAGGRGTGELFF. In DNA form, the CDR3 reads TGTGCCAGCAGCTTAGCTTTGCTAGCGGGGGGGCGAGGCACCGGGGAGCTGTTTTTT.

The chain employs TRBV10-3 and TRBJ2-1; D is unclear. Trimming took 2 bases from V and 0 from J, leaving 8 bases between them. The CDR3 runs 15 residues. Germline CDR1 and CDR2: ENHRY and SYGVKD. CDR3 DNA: TGTGCCATCAGTGAGGCGCGGAGCTCCTACAATGAGCAGTTCTTC. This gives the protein CAISEARSSYNEQFF.

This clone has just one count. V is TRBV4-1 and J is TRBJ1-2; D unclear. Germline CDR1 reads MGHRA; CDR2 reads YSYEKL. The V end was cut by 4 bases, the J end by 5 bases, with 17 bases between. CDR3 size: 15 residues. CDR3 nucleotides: TGCGCCAGCAGCCGATCGGACGCGACTAGGTATGGCTACACCTTC. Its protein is CASSRSDATRYGYTF.

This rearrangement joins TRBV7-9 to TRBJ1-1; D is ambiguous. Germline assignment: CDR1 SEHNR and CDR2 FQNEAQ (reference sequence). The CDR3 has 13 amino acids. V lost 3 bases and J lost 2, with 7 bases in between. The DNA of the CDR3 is TGTGCCAGCAGCTTCGTTAGTAACACTGAAGCTTTCTTT. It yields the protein CASSFVSNTEAFF.

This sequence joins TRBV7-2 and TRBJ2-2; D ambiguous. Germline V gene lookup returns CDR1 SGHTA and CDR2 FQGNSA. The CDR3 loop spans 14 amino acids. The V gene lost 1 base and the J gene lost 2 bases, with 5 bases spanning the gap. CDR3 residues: CASSLVLNTGELFF. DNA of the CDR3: TGTGCCAGCAGCTTAGTTCTTAACACCGGGGAGCTGTTTTTT.

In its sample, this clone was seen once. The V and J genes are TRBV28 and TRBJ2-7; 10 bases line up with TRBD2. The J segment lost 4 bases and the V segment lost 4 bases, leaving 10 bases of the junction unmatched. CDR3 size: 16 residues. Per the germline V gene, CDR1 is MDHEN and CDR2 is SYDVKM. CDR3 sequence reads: CASSSGRTSGFYEQYV. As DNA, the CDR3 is TGTGCCAGCAGTTCCGGACGGACTAGCGGATTTTACGAGCAGTACGTC.

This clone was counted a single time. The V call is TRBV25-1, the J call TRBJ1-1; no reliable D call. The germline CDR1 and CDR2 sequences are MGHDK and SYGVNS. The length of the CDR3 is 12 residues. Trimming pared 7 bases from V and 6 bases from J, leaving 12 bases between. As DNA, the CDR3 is TGTGCCAGCACCTCCAGTCTGGCTGAAGCTTTCTTT. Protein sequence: CASTSSLAEAFF.

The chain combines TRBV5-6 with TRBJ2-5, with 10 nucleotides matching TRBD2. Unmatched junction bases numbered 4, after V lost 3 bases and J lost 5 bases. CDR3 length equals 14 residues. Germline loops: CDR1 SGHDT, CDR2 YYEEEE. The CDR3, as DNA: TGTGCCAGCAGCTCGGGACTAGCGACGGAGACCCAGTACTTC. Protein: CASSSGLATETQYF.

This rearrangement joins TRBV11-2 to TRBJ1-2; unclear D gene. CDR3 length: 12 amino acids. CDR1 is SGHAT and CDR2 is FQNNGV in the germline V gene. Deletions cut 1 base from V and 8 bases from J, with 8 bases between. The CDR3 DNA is TGTGCCAGCAGCTTAGGCGCCCTCGGCTACACCTTC. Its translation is CASSLGALGYTF.

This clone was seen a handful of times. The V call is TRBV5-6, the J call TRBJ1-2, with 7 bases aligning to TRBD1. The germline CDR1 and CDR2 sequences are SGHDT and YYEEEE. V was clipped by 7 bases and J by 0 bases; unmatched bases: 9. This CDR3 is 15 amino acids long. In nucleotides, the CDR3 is TGTGCCAGCTCAAGGACAGGAAGTACTAACTATGGCTACACCTTC. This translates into CASSRTGSTNYGYTF.

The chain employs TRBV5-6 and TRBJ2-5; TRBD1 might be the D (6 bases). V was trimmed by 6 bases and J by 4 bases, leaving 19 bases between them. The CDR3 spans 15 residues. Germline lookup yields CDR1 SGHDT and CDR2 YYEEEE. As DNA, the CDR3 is TGTGCCAGCACCCGACCTGGGGGCCTTGGAGAGACCCAGTACTTC. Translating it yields CASTRPGGLGETQYF.

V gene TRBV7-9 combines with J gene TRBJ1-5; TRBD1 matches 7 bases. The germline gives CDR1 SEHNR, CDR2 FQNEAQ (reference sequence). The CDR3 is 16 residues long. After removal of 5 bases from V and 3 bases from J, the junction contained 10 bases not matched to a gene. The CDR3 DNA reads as TGTGCCAGCAGCCAAATCCAGGGGGATGACAATCAGCCCCAGCATTTT. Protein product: CASSQIQGDDNQPQHF.

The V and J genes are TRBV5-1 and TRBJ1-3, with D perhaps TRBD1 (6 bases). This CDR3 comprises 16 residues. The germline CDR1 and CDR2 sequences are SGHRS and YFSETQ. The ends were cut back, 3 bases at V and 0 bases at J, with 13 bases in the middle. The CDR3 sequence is CASSYDRSNSGNTIYF. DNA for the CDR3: TGCGCCAGCAGCTATGACAGGTCCAACTCTGGAAACACCATATATTTT.

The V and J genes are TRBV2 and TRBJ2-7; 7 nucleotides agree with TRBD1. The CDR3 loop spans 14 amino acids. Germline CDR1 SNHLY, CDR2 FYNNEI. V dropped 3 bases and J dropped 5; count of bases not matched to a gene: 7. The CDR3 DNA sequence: TGTGCCAGCAGTGATGACAGGGAGCAGAACGAGCAGTACTTC. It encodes CASSDDREQNEQYF.

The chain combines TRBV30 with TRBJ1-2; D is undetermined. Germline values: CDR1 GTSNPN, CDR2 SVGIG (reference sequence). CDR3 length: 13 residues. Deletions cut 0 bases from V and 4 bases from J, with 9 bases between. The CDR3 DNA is TGTGCCTGGAGTGTACGAGGACTCTATGGCTACACCTTC. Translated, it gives CAWSVRGLYGYTF. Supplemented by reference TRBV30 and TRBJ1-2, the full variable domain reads SQTIHQWPATLVQPVGSPLSLECTVEGTSNPNLYWYRQAAGRGLQLLFYSVGIGQISSEVPQNLSASRPQDRQFILSSKKLLLSDSGFYLCAWSVRGLYGYTFGSGTRLTVV.

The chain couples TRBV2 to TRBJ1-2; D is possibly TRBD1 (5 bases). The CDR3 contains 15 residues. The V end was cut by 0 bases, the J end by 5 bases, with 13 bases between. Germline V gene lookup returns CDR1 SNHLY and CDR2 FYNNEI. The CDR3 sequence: CASSEAQQVSYGYTF. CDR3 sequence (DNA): TGTGCCAGCAGTGAAGCGCAACAGGTCTCTTATGGCTACACCTTC.

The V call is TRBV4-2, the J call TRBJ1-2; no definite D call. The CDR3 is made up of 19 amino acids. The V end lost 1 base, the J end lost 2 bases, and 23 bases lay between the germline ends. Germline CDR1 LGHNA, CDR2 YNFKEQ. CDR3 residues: CASSQAPSPIYGMNYGYTF. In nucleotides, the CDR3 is TGTGCCAGCAGCCAAGCACCTTCACCGATCTACGGGATGAACTATGGCTACACCTTC.

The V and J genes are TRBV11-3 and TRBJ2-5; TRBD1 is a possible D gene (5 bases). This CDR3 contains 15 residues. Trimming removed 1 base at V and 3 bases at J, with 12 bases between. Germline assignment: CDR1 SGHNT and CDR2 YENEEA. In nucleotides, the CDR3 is TGTGCCAGCAGCTTAGGGCAGGGTGGGAAAGAGACCCAGTACTTC. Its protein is CASSLGQGGKETQYF.

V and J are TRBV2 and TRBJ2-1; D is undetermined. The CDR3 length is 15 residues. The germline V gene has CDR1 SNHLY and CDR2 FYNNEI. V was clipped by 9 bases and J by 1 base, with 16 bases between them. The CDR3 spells CASWYMILSYNEQFF. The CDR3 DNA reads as TGTGCCAGTTGGTATATGATACTTTCCTACAATGAGCAGTTCTTC. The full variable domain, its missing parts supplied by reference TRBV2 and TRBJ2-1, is EPEVTQTPSHQVTQMGQEVILRCVPISNHLYFYWYRQILGQKVEFLVSFYNNEISEKSEIFDDQFSVERPDGSNFTLKIRSTKLEDSAMYFCASWYMILSYNEQFFGPGTRLTVL.

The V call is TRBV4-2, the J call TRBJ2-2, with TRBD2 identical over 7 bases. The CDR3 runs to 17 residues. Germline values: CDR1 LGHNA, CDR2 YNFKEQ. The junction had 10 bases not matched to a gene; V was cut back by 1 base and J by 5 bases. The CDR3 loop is CASSQGDTGGRTGELFF. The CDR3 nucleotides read TGTGCCAGCAGCCAAGGAGATACGGGGGGACGGACCGGGGAGCTGTTTTTT.

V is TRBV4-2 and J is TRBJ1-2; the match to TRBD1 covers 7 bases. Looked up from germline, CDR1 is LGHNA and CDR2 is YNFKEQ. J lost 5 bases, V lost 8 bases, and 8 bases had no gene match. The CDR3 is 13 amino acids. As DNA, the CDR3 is TGTGCCAGCGGATTACAGGGGAAATATGGCTACACCTTC. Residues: CASGLQGKYGYTF.